Below are 21 T cell receptor beta chains sequenced from a single sample in a study of shared clonotypes between healthy human individuals. Generated by immunoSEQ multiplex PCR, the TCRdb table keeps only in-frame clones and is missing some. The table shows 2 million to 2.5 million clones, with approximately 94% occurring only once. Sequenced input: naive CD4+ T cells sorted from blood. Subset meaning: CD45RA+ positively selected. Receptors were obtained from a man aged 18 to 29 in good health.

V usage is TRBV18 and J usage is TRBJ2-7; D gene ambiguous. The CDR3 loop spans 12 amino acids. Germline loops: CDR1 KGHSH, CDR2 LQKENI. Trimming removed 5 bases from V and 7 bases from J, with 12 bases in between. The CDR3 is CASSAGMGEQYF. CDR3 nucleotides: TGTGCCAGCTCAGCAGGAATGGGGGAGCAGTACTTC.

The chain couples TRBV6-6 to TRBJ1-1; 8 bases align to TRBD1. Germline-derived CDR1 and CDR2 are MNHNY and SVGAGI (reference sequence). The CDR3 runs to 16 residues. Germline trimming cut 6 bases from V and 10 bases from J; bases unmatched to any gene: 19. CDR3 in amino acids: CASRPDFVRGQVGAFF. The CDR3 nucleotides are TGTGCCAGCAGACCCGATTTCGTCAGGGGGCAGGTAGGAGCTTTCTTT.

V is TRBV30 and J is TRBJ2-7; 10 bases agree with TRBD1. Germline assignment: CDR1 GTSNPN and CDR2 SVGIG (reference sequence). The CDR3 is 13 amino acids. V was pared by 2 bases and J by 11 bases, with 9 bases of the junction left unmatched. CDR3 coding DNA: TGTGCCTGGAGTTTGACAGGGGGCCTGTCCGAGTACTTC. Its protein is CAWSLTGGLSEYF. The full variable domain, with the rest looked up from reference TRBV30 and TRBJ2-7, is SQTIHQWPATLVQPVGSPLSLECTVEGTSNPNLYWYRQAAGRGLQLLFYSVGIGQISSEVPQNLSASRPQDRQFILSSKKLLLSDSGFYLCAWSLTGGLSEYFGPGTRLTVT.

The rearrangement joins TRBV5-1 to TRBJ2-1, with 15 bases aligning to TRBD2. The V gene end was trimmed by 4 bases and the J gene end by 7 bases; junction bases not matched to a gene: 6. CDR3 size: 16 residues. The germline V gene encodes CDR1 SGHRS and CDR2 YFSETQ. The CDR3 region is CASSHGGTSGGNEQFF. The CDR3 DNA follows: TGCGCCAGCAGCCACGGAGGGACTAGCGGGGGGAATGAGCAGTTCTTC.

The chain combines TRBV19 with TRBJ2-3; D unresolved. The germline V gene encodes CDR1 LNHDA and CDR2 SQIVND (reference sequence). Trimming took off 0 bases at V and 5 bases at J, with 3 bases between the two ends. CDR3 length: 12 amino acids. The chain's CDR3 is CASSIDGDTQYF. DNA of the CDR3: TGTGCCAGTAGTATAGATGGAGATACGCAGTATTTT.

A single count supports this clone. The identical CDR3 is also encoded by other nucleotide sequences in the sample. The rearrangement joins TRBV5-1 to TRBJ2-5; 9 bases map to TRBD2. Trimming cost V 2 bases and J 2 bases; bases outside gene matches: 4. CDR1 and CDR2 (germline): SGHRS, YFSETQ. The CDR3 extends over 15 amino acids. CDR3 DNA sequence: TGCGCCAGCAGCTTAGCTAGCGGGGCACAAGAGACCCAGTACTTC. The encoded protein is CASSLASGAQETQYF.

CDR3 region: CATRGYGDTGELFF. CDR3 nucleotides: TGTGCCACCAGAGGATACGGTGACACCGGGGAGCTGTTTTTT. V gene TRBV2 combines with J gene TRBJ2-2, with D uncertain. The CDR3 is made up of 14 amino acids. V lost 10 bases to trimming and J lost 3 bases, with 15 bases between them. CDR1 and CDR2 (germline): SNHLY, FYNNEI.

The chain employs TRBV5-1 and TRBJ1-1, with a tentative D call TRBD1 (6 bases). The V gene's germline CDR1 is SGHRS and CDR2 YFSETQ. Trimming removed 5 bases from V and 6 bases from J, with 20 bases in between. The CDR3 is 15 amino acids. CDR3 loop: CASRLKQGAGAEAFF. The CDR3 bases are TGCGCCAGCAGACTTAAACAGGGAGCAGGAGCTGAAGCTTTCTTT.

This chain connects TRBV5-5 to TRBJ2-7; 7 bases map to TRBD1. The germline V gene has CDR1 SGHKS and CDR2 YYEKEE (reference sequence). J was trimmed by 1 base and V by 2 bases; bases with no gene match: 3. The CDR3 loop spans 14 amino acids. In DNA form, the CDR3 reads TGTGCCAGCAGCTTCCACAGGGGTTCCTACGAGCAGTACTTC. It specifies CASSFHRGSYEQYF.

The DNA of the CDR3 is TGCGCCAGCAGCTTTGAGGGTGGGGCCAACGTCCTGACTTTC. This codes for CASSFEGGANVLTF. This chain uses TRBV5-1 with TRBJ2-6, with D possibly being TRBD2 (5 bases). V dropped 2 bases and J dropped 3 bases, with 6 bases sitting between them. This CDR3 is built from 14 residues. In germline, CDR1 is SGHRS, CDR2 YFSETQ.

Worth noting for this clone: Distinct nucleotide sequences in the sample also encode this CDR3. The CDR3 bases are TGCGCCAGCAGTGAGGGACTAGCGGGGGTCACAGATACGCAGTATTTT. Its protein product is CASSEGLAGVTDTQYF. The V call is TRBV10-1, the J call TRBJ2-3; 13 positions match TRBD2. Trimming removed 2 bases from V and 2 bases from J; junction bases left unmatched: 1. Germline-derived CDR1 and CDR2 are WNHNN and SYGVQD (reference sequence). This CDR3 comprises 16 residues.

The chain recombines TRBV7-8 with TRBJ2-6; 14 bases are shared with TRBD2. Trimming cost V 5 bases and J 7 bases; bases outside gene matches: 10. Germline V gene sequence: CDR1 SGHVS, CDR2 FQNEAQ. CDR3 length: 18 residues. CDR3 bases: TGTGCCAGCAGCACAAGACTAGCGGGAGGGTTTATTGCCAACGTCCTGACTTTC. Translated, it gives CASSTRLAGGFIANVLTF.

The rearrangement uses TRBV2 and TRBJ2-1; the match to TRBD2 covers 9 bases. Germline assignment: CDR1 SNHLY and CDR2 FYNNEI. V trimming: 0 bases; J trimming: 3 bases; junction bases outside the gene matches: 9. CDR3 size: 18 residues. CDR3: CASSEASPGLAYYNEQFF. The CDR3, as DNA: TGTGCCAGCAGTGAAGCGAGTCCGGGACTAGCATACTACAATGAGCAGTTCTTC.

This chain joins TRBV7-3 and TRBJ2-2; 9 nucleotides match TRBD1. The V segment lost 5 bases and the J segment 3 bases; nucleotides outside the gene matches: 1. The CDR3 is 14 residues long. CDR1 is SGHTA, CDR2 FQGTGA, per germline. In nucleotides, the CDR3 is TGTGCCAGCAGCCGGACAGGGGACACCGGGGAGCTGTTTTTT. Translated: CASSRTGDTGELFF.

The V gene is TRBV9, the J gene TRBJ1-2; no reliable D call. Germline V gene sequence: CDR1 SGDLS, CDR2 YYNGEE. Trimming removed 4 bases from V and 5 bases from J, with 15 bases in between. The CDR3 sequence is 14 residues long. The CDR3 protein is CASSPAGSSYGYTF. In nucleotides, the CDR3 is TGTGCCAGCAGCCCAGCTGGCAGTAGTTATGGCTACACCTTC.

As regards this clone: Other DNA sequences from this sample encode an identical CDR3 as well. CDR3 sequence reads: CSVARGPTDTQYF. CDR3 bases: TGCAGCGTTGCCAGGGGTCCCACAGATACGCAGTATTTT. The chain joins TRBV29-1 to TRBJ2-3, with D possibly being TRBD1 (6 bases). Germline V gives CDR1 SQVTM, CDR2 ANQGSEA. The length of the CDR3 is 13 residues. Between the trimmed V and J ends, which lost 4 bases and 2 bases, there was a span of 10 bases.

The chain couples TRBV4-1 to TRBJ1-4, with D possibly being TRBD1 (5 bases). This CDR3 is built from 16 residues. Germline assignment: CDR1 MGHRA and CDR2 YSYEKL. V was cut by 1 base and J by 5 bases, with 14 bases left in between. CDR3 DNA sequence: TGCGCCAGCAGCCAAGGCAGGGAACAAACGAATGAAAAACTGTTTTTT. Its protein is CASSQGREQTNEKLFF.

DNA for the CDR3: TGCAGCGTTCAACCGGGACAGGGATTTAACGAGCAGTACTTC. It encodes CSVQPGQGFNEQYF. The chain recombines TRBV29-1 with TRBJ2-7, with TRBD1 identical over 9 bases. Germline V gene data show CDR1 as SQVTM and CDR2 as ANQGSEA. Trimming cost V 5 bases and J 5 bases; bases outside gene matches: 10. CDR3 length: 14 residues.

The chain employs TRBV7-6 and TRBJ1-1; D gene ambiguous. The CDR3 contains 14 residues. Germline V gene sequence: CDR1 SGHVS, CDR2 FNYEAQ. Trimming removed 0 bases from V and 4 bases from J, with 9 bases in between. Here the CDR3 reads CASSLASGPTEAFF. Written as DNA, the CDR3 is TGTGCCAGCAGCTTAGCTAGTGGGCCCACTGAAGCTTTCTTT. The full variable domain, rest sourced from reference TRBV7-6 and TRBJ1-1, is GAGVSQSPRYKVTKRGQDVALRCDPISGHVSLYWYRQALGQGPEFLTYFNYEAQQDKSGLPNDRFSAERPEGSISTLTIQRTEQRDSAMYRCASSLASGPTEAFFGQGTRLTVV.

This clone was recorded only once. The sample has other DNA sequences that encode this CDR3 too. The chain has TRBV18 and TRBJ2-5; TRBD2 matches at 9 bases. The CDR3 has 16 amino acids. Germline trimming cut 3 bases from V and 1 base from J; bases unmatched to any gene: 6. CDR1 and CDR2 (germline): KGHSH, LQKENI. CDR3 protein: CASSPLAGALQETQYF. The CDR3 DNA reads TGTGCCAGCTCACCCTTAGCGGGGGCCCTCCAAGAGACCCAGTACTTC.

CDR3 sequence (DNA): TGCGCCAGCAACAGGGGGGTCGCCCAAGAGACCCAGTACTTC. It translates to CASNRGVAQETQYF. The chain couples TRBV5-1 to TRBJ2-5, with 8 bases fitting TRBD1. The germline V gene encodes CDR1 SGHRS and CDR2 YFSETQ. This CDR3 has 14 residues. The trim removed 6 bases at V and 1 base at J, leaving 5 bases unmatched.